These 10 T cell receptor beta chains were sequenced from one sample in a study of blood T cell repertoires in COVID-19. Assay: immunoSEQ multiplex PCR; the TCRdb copy retains only in-frame clones and omits some. The sample lists approximately 260,000 clones, around 85% occurring once. Source material: peripheral blood. The receptors were gathered from an elderly woman with acute or convalescent COVID-19.

The chain combines TRBV28 with TRBJ2-7; 9 nucleotides agree with TRBD1. The CDR3 runs to 19 residues. V lost 6 bases and J lost 0; bases outside the gene matches: 18. Germline CDR1 and CDR2: MDHEN and SYDVKM. DNA for the CDR3: TGTGCCAGCAGCAGCCCGGGACAGGGATGGTACCTTAACTCCTACGAGCAGTACTTC. Translation: CASSSPGQGWYLNSYEQYF. The entire variable domain, with the rest obtained from reference TRBV28 and TRBJ2-7, is as follows: DVKVTQSSRYLVKRTGEKVFLECVQDMDHENMFWYRQDPGLGLRLIYFSYDVKMKEKGDIPEGYSVSREKKERFSLILESASTNQTSMYLCASSSPGQGWYLNSYEQYFGPGTRLTVT.

V is TRBV3-1 (or the pseudogene TRBV3-2) and J is TRBJ2-7; 8 bases fit TRBD2. The V segment lost 4 bases and the J segment 1 base; nucleotides outside the gene matches: 6. The length of the CDR3 is 15 residues. Germline V gene lookup returns CDR1 LGHDT and CDR2 YNNKEL (reference sequence). The CDR3 region has the DNA TGTGCCAGCAGCCCTCTAGCGGGTCCTTCCTACGAGCAGTACTTC. Translating it yields CASSPLAGPSYEQYF.

The chain employs TRBV5-1 and TRBJ2-5; the D gene is possibly TRBD1 (6 bases). This CDR3 is built from 14 residues. Trimming cost V 0 bases and J 5 bases, with 11 bases left between them. CDR1 and CDR2 from the germline V gene are SGHRS and YFSETQ. The CDR3 reads CASSLGWGLETQYF. In DNA, the CDR3 is TGCGCCAGCAGCTTGGGTTGGGGGCTGGAGACCCAGTACTTC.

The chain recombines TRBV4-1 with TRBJ1-4; 9 nucleotides line up with TRBD1. CDR3 size: 18 residues. Germline CDR1 is MGHRA and CDR2 is YSYEKL. V gave up 0 bases and J gave up 7 bases; unmatched junction bases: 12. The CDR3 DNA reads TGCGCCAGCAGCCAAGATATGGGGCTCGGGACAGGGAGTGAAAAACTGTTTTTT. It is translated as CASSQDMGLGTGSEKLFF.

This chain links TRBV3-1 (or the pseudogene TRBV3-2) with TRBJ2-3; TRBD2 aligns across 12 bases. The junction had 3 bases not matched to a gene; V was cut back by 5 bases and J by 0 bases. Germline-derived CDR1 and CDR2 are LGHDT and YNNKEL (reference sequence). The CDR3 sequence is 16 residues long. The CDR3 reads CASSFGLAGSTDTQYF. DNA for the CDR3: TGTGCCAGCAGCTTCGGACTAGCGGGGAGCACAGATACGCAGTATTTT.

V usage is TRBV9 and J usage is TRBJ1-4, with D tentatively TRBD1 (5 bases). The CDR3 sequence is 16 residues long. Trimming took 2 bases from V and 3 from J, leaving 14 bases between them. Germline V gene sequence: CDR1 SGDLS, CDR2 YYNGEE. The CDR3 sequence is CASSVGTGVANEKLFF. For the CDR3, the DNA is TGTGCCAGCAGCGTCGGGACGGGGGTAGCTAATGAAAAACTGTTTTTT.

This sequence joins TRBV7-9 and TRBJ2-7, with D possibly being TRBD1 (5 bases). The CDR3 spans 13 residues. Germline V gene sequence: CDR1 SEHNR, CDR2 FQNEAQ (reference sequence). V lost 3 bases and J lost 3, with 9 bases in between. CDR3 sequence reads: CASSFTGSYEQYF. The CDR3 nucleotides are TGTGCCAGCAGCTTCACAGGCAGCTACGAGCAGTACTTC.

The chain joins TRBV2 to TRBJ2-4; tentatively, D is TRBD1 (7 bases). V was pared by 3 bases and J by 3 bases, with 15 bases between. CDR3 length: 16 residues. CDR1 and CDR2 (germline): SNHLY, FYNNEI. Here the CDR3 reads CASSDAQGGDKNIQYF. The DNA for the CDR3 is TGTGCCAGCAGTGACGCCCAGGGGGGTGACAAAAACATTCAGTACTTC.

The chain recombines TRBV6-6 with TRBJ1-5; D is possibly TRBD1 (6 bases). The CDR3 consists of 14 residues. The germline gives CDR1 MNHNY, CDR2 SVGAGI (reference sequence). V lost 6 bases, J lost 1 base, and 10 bases lay in between. CDR3 DNA: TGTGCCAGCAGCAGGGGACCGAGCAATCAGCCCCAGCATTTT. Translation: CASSRGPSNQPQHF.

The chain uses TRBV28 and TRBJ1-1; D remains ambiguous. V was trimmed by 5 bases and J by 5 bases, leaving 15 bases between them. The V gene's germline CDR1 is MDHEN and CDR2 SYDVKM. The CDR3 loop spans 14 amino acids. The CDR3 sequence is CASSTPRGRTEAFF. The CDR3 nucleotides are TGTGCCAGCAGTACCCCCCGGGGTCGGACTGAAGCTTTCTTT.